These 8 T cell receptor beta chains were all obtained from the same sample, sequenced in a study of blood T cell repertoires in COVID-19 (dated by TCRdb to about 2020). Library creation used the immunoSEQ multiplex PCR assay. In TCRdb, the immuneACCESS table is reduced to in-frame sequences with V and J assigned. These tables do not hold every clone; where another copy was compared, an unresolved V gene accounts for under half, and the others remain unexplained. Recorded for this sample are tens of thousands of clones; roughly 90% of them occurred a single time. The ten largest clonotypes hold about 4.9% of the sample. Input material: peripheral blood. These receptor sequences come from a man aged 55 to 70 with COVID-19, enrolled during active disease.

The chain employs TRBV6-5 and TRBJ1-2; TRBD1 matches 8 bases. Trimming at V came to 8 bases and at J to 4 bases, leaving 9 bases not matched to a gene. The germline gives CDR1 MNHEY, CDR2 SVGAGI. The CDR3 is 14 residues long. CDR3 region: CASGRDRTAYGYTF. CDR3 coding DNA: TGTGCCAGCGGCCGGGACAGGACGGCCTATGGCTACACCTTC.

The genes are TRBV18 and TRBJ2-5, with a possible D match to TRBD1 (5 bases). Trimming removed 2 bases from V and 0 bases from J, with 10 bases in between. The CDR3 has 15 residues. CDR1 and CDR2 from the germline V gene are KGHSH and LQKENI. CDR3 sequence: CASSPDSSNQETQYF. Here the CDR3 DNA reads TGTGCCAGCTCACCAGACAGTAGTAACCAAGAGACCCAGTACTTC.

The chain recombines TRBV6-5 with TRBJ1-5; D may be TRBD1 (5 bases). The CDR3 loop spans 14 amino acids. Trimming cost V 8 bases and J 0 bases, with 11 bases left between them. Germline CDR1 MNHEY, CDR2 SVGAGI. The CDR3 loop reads CASGGTDSNQPQHF. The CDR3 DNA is TGTGCCAGCGGGGGGACTGATAGCAATCAGCCCCAGCATTTT.

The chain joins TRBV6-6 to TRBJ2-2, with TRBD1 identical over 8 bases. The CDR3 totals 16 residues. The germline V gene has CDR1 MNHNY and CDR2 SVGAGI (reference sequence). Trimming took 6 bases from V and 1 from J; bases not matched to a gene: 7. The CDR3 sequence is CASSRTGKGNTGELFF. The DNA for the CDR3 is TGTGCCAGCAGCCGGACAGGGAAGGGGAACACCGGGGAGCTGTTTTTT.

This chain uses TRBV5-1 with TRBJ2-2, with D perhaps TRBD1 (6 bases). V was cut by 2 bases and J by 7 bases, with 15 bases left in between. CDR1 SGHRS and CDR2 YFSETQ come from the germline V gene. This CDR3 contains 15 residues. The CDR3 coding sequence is TGCGCCAGCAGCTTTTACAGGGAAGGGAGCGGGGAGCTGTTTTTT. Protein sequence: CASSFYREGSGELFF. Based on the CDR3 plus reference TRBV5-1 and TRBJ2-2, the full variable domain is KAGVTQTPRYLIKTRGQQVTLSCSPISGHRSVSWYQQTPGQGLQFLFEYFSETQRNKGNFPGRFSGRQFSNSRSEMNVSTLELGDSALYLCASSFYREGSGELFFGEGSRLTVL.

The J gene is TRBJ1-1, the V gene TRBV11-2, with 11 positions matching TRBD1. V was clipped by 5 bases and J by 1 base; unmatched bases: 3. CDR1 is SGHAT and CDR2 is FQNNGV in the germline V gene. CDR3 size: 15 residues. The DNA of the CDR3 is TGTGCCAGCAGCCCGGGACAGGGGGGGAACACTGAAGCTTTCTTT. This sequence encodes CASSPGQGGNTEAFF.

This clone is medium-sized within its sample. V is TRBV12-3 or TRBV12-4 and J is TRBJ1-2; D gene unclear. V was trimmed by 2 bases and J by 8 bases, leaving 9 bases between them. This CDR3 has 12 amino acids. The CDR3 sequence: CASSLSLQGYTF. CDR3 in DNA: TGTGCCAGCAGTTTATCCCTACAGGGCTACACCTTC.

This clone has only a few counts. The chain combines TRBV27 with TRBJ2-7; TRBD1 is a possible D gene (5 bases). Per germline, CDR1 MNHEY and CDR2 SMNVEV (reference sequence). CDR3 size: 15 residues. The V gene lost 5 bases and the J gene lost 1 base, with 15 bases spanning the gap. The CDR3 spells CASSADSTLSYEQYF. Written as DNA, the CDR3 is TGTGCCAGCAGTGCCGACAGCACGCTTTCCTACGAGCAGTACTTC.